The 27 T cell receptor beta chains given below trace back to one sample, sequenced in a study of Graves' ophthalmopathy and Graves' hyperthyroidism. The authors amplified TCR beta CDR3 regions, and they did so from RNA transcripts for repertoire sequencing. The authors performed first-round RT-PCR with HTBI primers and then a second-round multiplex PCR. Each CDR3 protein is one row after TCRdb ran MiXCR on the multiplex PCR reads. The sample shows approximately 210,000 distinct CDR3 sequences, 25% to 30% of them seen only once. Sample: peripheral blood. Every receptor here comes from a man aged 45-65 years with Graves' ophthalmopathy.

The chain employs TRBV30 and TRBJ1-1, with 7 bases matching TRBD1. V lost 6 bases and J lost 3; bases outside the gene matches: 4. Germline V lookup: CDR1 GTSNPN, CDR2 SVGIG (reference sequence). The CDR3 spans 12 residues. DNA for the CDR3: TGTGCCTGTAGACAGGGATACACTGAAGCTTTCTTT. Translated: CACRQGYTEAFF.

This clonotype was found many times. This rearrangement joins TRBV6-2 or TRBV6-3 to TRBJ1-2; D is uncertain. The CDR3 extends over 15 amino acids. The V end was cut by 5 bases, the J end by 4 bases, with 17 bases between. The germline V gene encodes CDR1 MNHEY and CDR2 SVGEGT. CDR3 bases: TGTGCCAGCAGTCCCGGTGGAGGGAGATCCTATGGCTACACCTTC. This encodes CASSPGGGRSYGYTF.

This clonotype was seen at least ten times. The chain recombines TRBV29-1 with TRBJ2-5; perhaps D is TRBD1 or TRBD2 (5 bases each). V was trimmed by 7 bases and J by 1 base, leaving 10 bases between them. Germline CDR1 and CDR2: SQVTM and ANQGSEA. The CDR3 sequence is 12 residues long. CDR3 region: CSDTGPQETQYF. The CDR3 DNA reads TGCAGCGACACGGGACCCCAAGAGACCCAGTACTTC.

This clonotype appeared many times. The CDR3 sequence: CASRGRTGENSPLHF. CDR3 coding DNA: TGTGCCAGCAGGGGACGAACAGGGGAGAACTCACCCCTCCACTTT. The chain couples TRBV7-2 to TRBJ1-6, with 7 bases identical to TRBD1. This CDR3 region has 15 residues. Germline loops: CDR1 SGHTA, CDR2 FQGNSA. Trimming cost V 6 bases and J 10 bases; bases outside gene matches: 12.

The V and J genes are TRBV20-1 and TRBJ1-6; tentative D call: TRBD1 (6 bases). Trimming took 0 bases from V and 6 from J, leaving 9 bases between them. The length of the CDR3 is 14 residues. Germline values: CDR1 DFQATT, CDR2 SNEGSKA (reference sequence). The CDR3 sequence is CSAREGRGNSPLHF. The CDR3 DNA follows: TGCAGTGCTAGAGAGGGCAGGGGTAATTCACCCCTCCACTTT.

There are many counts of this clonotype. This chain connects TRBV20-1 to TRBJ2-5, with TRBD2 as a possible D gene (5 bases). The V and J ends lost 5 bases and 1 base respectively, with 14 bases between them. This CDR3 contains 14 residues. Per germline, CDR1 DFQATT and CDR2 SNEGSKA (reference sequence). The CDR3 loop reads CSAGITLGQETQYF. Here the CDR3 DNA reads TGCAGTGCTGGAATCACACTAGGCCAAGAGACCCAGTACTTC.

This clonotype was observed a few times. The rearrangement uses TRBV30 and TRBJ2-7; no clear D gene. The germline V gene encodes CDR1 GTSNPN and CDR2 SVGIG (reference sequence). V dropped 1 base and J dropped 3 bases, with 4 bases sitting between them. This CDR3 contains 11 residues. CDR3 sequence (DNA): TGTGCCTGGAGTGACGGCTACGAGCAGTACTTC. This sequence encodes CAWSDGYEQYF.

The chain has TRBV19 and TRBJ2-7; 8 nucleotides match TRBD2. Per germline, CDR1 LNHDA and CDR2 SQIVND (reference sequence). J was trimmed by 1 base and V by 3 bases; bases with no gene match: 11. The length of the CDR3 is 17 residues. The CDR3 coding sequence is TGTGCCAGTAGTATCGGGCTAGCGGGCGAGCGGTCCTACGAGCAGTACTTC. Protein product: CASSIGLAGERSYEQYF.

For this clonotype: One junction end does not reproduce the germline sequence, and a read error may be involved. The J gene is TRBJ2-7, the V gene TRBV28; D unresolved. Germline loops: CDR1 MDHEN, CDR2 SYDVKM. CDR3 length: 12 amino acids. CDR3 nucleotides: TGTACCAGCAGTTTAAAGGGCTACGAGCAGTACTTC. Translating it yields CTSSLKGYEQYF.

This chain uses TRBV6-1 with TRBJ1-5; TRBD1 is a possible D gene (5 bases). Between the trimmed V and J ends, which lost 6 bases and 2 bases, there was a span of 17 bases. The germline V gene encodes CDR1 MNHNS and CDR2 SASEGT. This CDR3 has 16 amino acids. The DNA for the CDR3 is TGTGCCAGCAGCGATGGGCGTACAGGACGCAATCAGCCCCAGCATTTT. Translation gives CASSDGRTGRNQPQHF.

This clonotype was seen ten or more times. Here the CDR3 reads CASGLGQSSSYEQYF. In DNA, the CDR3 is TGTGCTAGTGGGCTCGGACAGTCTTCCTCCTACGAGCAGTACTTC. The rearrangement uses TRBV12-5 and TRBJ2-7, with D possibly TRBD1 on 6 matching bases. Trimming left V 6 bases short and J 0 bases short, with 15 bases between. The germline V gene has CDR1 LGHNT and CDR2 FRNRAP. This CDR3 contains 15 residues.

The chain employs TRBV6-2 or TRBV6-3 and TRBJ2-7, with D unresolved. This CDR3 spans 13 amino acids. Germline CDR1 is MNHEY and CDR2 is SVGEGT. V was shortened by 4 bases and J by 2 bases, with 9 bases between the two germline ends. Written as DNA, the CDR3 is TGTGCCAGCAGTTCCCCGATGACCTACGAGCAGTACTTC. Translated: CASSSPMTYEQYF.

This clonotype was counted ten times or more. V usage is TRBV2 and J usage is TRBJ2-5, with D possibly being TRBD1 or TRBD2 (6 bases each). Trimming took 0 bases from V and 1 from J, leaving 12 bases between them. Germline V gives CDR1 SNHLY, CDR2 FYNNEI. The CDR3 spans 16 residues. In DNA, the CDR3 is TGTGCCAGCAGTGAAGCGCTGGGGGGCCCCCAAGAGACCCAGTACTTC. Translating it yields CASSEALGGPQETQYF. Variable domain in full (rest from reference TRBV2 and TRBJ2-5): EPEVTQTPSHQVTQMGQEVILRCVPISNHLYFYWYRQILGQKVEFLVSFYNNEISEKSEIFDDQFSVERPDGSNFTLKIRSTKLEDSAMYFCASSEALGGPQETQYFGPGTRLLVL.

The chain links TRBV12-3 or TRBV12-4 to TRBJ1-1; weak D call: TRBD1 (5 bases). The CDR3 is made up of 14 amino acids. V lost 5 bases, J lost 1 base, and 11 bases lay in between. The CDR3 region is CASSPDTWNTEAFF. The CDR3 DNA sequence: TGTGCCAGCAGTCCGGACACATGGAACACTGAAGCTTTCTTT.

This clonotype was detected ten times or more. V gene TRBV30 combines with J gene TRBJ1-5; D perhaps matches TRBD1 (6 bases). Germline V gives CDR1 GTSNPN, CDR2 SVGIG (reference sequence). V lost 6 bases and J 3 bases, leaving 12 bases between the germline ends. The CDR3 has 13 residues. CDR3 amino acids: CACSQGYNQPQHF. In nucleotides, the CDR3 is TGTGCCTGTTCTCAGGGGTACAATCAGCCCCAGCATTTT. The variable domain in full, with the rest retrieved from reference TRBV30 and TRBJ1-5, is SQTIHQWPATLVQPVGSPLSLECTVEGTSNPNLYWYRQAAGRGLQLLFYSVGIGQISSEVPQNLSASRPQDRQFILSSKKLLLSDSGFYLCACSQGYNQPQHFGDGTRLSIL.

V and J are TRBV29-1 and TRBJ2-5; D is possibly TRBD1 or TRBD2 (5 bases each). The germline V gene encodes CDR1 SQVTM and CDR2 ANQGSEA. This CDR3 is 13 amino acids long. Trimming shortened V by 7 bases and J by 5 bases, and 17 bases separated the two germline ends. Here the CDR3 DNA reads TGCAGCGCCTGGGGGAAGATTGGGGAGACCCAGTACTTC. This encodes CSAWGKIGETQYF.

This chain uses TRBV19 with TRBJ2-7; TRBD1 matches 8 bases. CDR3 size: 17 residues. With 5 bases clipped from V and 4 bases from J, the junction kept 16 bases outside the gene matches. Looked up from germline, CDR1 is LNHDA and CDR2 is SQIVND (reference sequence). The DNA of the CDR3 is TGTGCCAGTAGTTTTACCTCCCAGGACAGGGAACCTTACGAGCAGTACTTC. It translates to CASSFTSQDREPYEQYF.

This clonotype was counted ten times or more. CDR3 region: CSALGGGGAYEQYF. CDR3 sequence (DNA): TGCAGTGCTTTGGGGGGTGGAGGGGCCTACGAGCAGTACTTC. V gene TRBV20-1 combines with J gene TRBJ2-7; a weak D match, TRBD2 (6 bases). V was pared by 5 bases and J by 2 bases, with 16 bases between. This CDR3 spans 14 amino acids. Germline CDR1 is DFQATT and CDR2 is SNEGSKA (reference sequence).

This clonotype was counted ten times or more. The rearrangement uses TRBV6-5 and TRBJ1-2; D not certain. The CDR3 runs 13 residues. V was cut by 4 bases and J by 2 bases, with 8 bases left in between. Germline CDR1 MNHEY, CDR2 SVGAGI. In nucleotides, the CDR3 is TGTGCCAGCAGTTTTCACAGAAACTATGGCTACACCTTC. Its protein product is CASSFHRNYGYTF.

This clonotype was counted many times. The rearrangement uses TRBV4-1 and TRBJ2-7; D remains unclear. V lost 2 bases and J lost 7, with 18 bases in between. This CDR3 spans 15 amino acids. Per the germline V gene, CDR1 is MGHRA and CDR2 is YSYEKL. CDR3 region: CASSQRVGLLEEQYF. CDR3 coding DNA: TGCGCCAGCAGCCAACGCGTGGGATTGCTGGAGGAGCAGTACTTC.

This chain uses TRBV6-1 with TRBJ2-2; 14 nucleotides line up with TRBD2. This CDR3 is 18 amino acids long. Germline CDR1 reads MNHNS; CDR2 reads SASEGT. V lost 4 bases and J lost 7; bases outside the gene matches: 11. CDR3 sequence reads: CASSGGTSGRYWGGELFF. The CDR3 nucleotides read TGTGCCAGCAGTGGGGGGACTAGCGGGAGATACTGGGGCGGGGAGCTGTTTTTT.

The CDR3 is CASTSLFGRLNTGELFF. The CDR3 region has the DNA TGTGCCAGCACTTCCTTGTTTGGGCGACTGAACACCGGGGAGCTGTTTTTT. The chain combines TRBV6-5 with TRBJ2-2; D is ambiguous. There are 17 residues in the CDR3. Trimming shortened V by 7 bases and J by 1 base, and 19 bases separated the two germline ends. Germline CDR1 MNHEY, CDR2 SVGAGI.

In this sample, this clonotype turned up many times. The chain uses TRBV6-2 or TRBV6-3 and TRBJ2-7; 10 bases align to TRBD2. There are 15 residues in the CDR3. The V gene end was trimmed by 2 bases and the J gene end by 5 bases; junction bases not matched to a gene: 6. Germline V lookup: CDR1 MNHEY, CDR2 SVGEGT. The CDR3 region is CASSYPASGSDEQYF. DNA for the CDR3: TGTGCCAGCAGTTACCCGGCTAGCGGGAGCGACGAGCAGTACTTC.

This clonotype was observed at least ten times. The chain uses TRBV20-1 and TRBJ1-2; TRBD1 might be the D (6 bases). CDR3 length equals 15 residues. Germline lookup yields CDR1 DFQATT and CDR2 SNEGSKA (reference sequence). V gave up 0 bases and J gave up 2 bases, with 13 bases separating them. CDR3 amino acids: CSARDPIGTNYGYTF. In nucleotides, the CDR3 is TGCAGTGCTAGAGATCCCATCGGGACAAACTATGGCTACACCTTC.

This clonotype was seen at least ten times. The chain links TRBV2 to TRBJ1-1; 7 nucleotides match TRBD1. The V gene's germline CDR1 is SNHLY and CDR2 FYNNEI. J lost 3 bases, V lost 6 bases, and 7 bases had no gene match. There are 14 residues in the CDR3. CDR3 protein: CASSPSTGDTEAFF. The CDR3 coding sequence is TGTGCCAGCAGCCCTTCTACAGGGGACACTGAAGCTTTCTTT.

This clonotype has at least ten counts. V gene TRBV11-3 combines with J gene TRBJ1-1; 8 bases line up with TRBD1. V was clipped by 4 bases and J by 4 bases; unmatched bases: 5. Germline-derived CDR1 and CDR2 are SGHNT and YENEEA. The CDR3 runs 14 residues. The CDR3 DNA reads as TGTGCCAGCAGCTCGCAGGGGGCAGGCACTGAAGCTTTCTTT. This gives the protein CASSSQGAGTEAFF.

J is TRBJ2-5 and V is TRBV12-3 or TRBV12-4, with 7 bases that match TRBD1. The CDR3 is made up of 13 amino acids. Unmatched junction bases numbered 9, after V lost 7 bases and J lost 7 bases. CDR3 residues: CASTNRQGRTQYF. The CDR3, as DNA: TGTGCCAGCACCAACCGACAGGGTAGGACCCAGTACTTC.